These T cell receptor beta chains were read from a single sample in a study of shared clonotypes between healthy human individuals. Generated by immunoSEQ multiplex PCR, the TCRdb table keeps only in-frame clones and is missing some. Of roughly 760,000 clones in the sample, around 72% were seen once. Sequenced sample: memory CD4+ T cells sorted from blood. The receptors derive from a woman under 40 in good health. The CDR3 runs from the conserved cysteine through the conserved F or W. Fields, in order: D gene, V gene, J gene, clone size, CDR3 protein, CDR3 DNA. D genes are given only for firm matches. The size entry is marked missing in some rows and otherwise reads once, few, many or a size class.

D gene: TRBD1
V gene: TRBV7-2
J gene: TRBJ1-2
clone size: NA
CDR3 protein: CASSLAGTDGYTF
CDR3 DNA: TGTGCCAGCAGCTTAGCCGGGACAGATGGCTACACCTTC

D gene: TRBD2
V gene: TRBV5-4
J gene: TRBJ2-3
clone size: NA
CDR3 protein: CASRKVGTSGRYTDTQYF
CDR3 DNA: TGTGCCAGCAGGAAAGTAGGGACTAGCGGGAGATACACAGATACGCAGTATTTT

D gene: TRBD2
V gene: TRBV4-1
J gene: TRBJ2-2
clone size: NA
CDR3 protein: CASSQLAGVRGTGELFF
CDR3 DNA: TGCGCCAGCAGCCAACTAGCGGGAGTCCGGGGCACCGGGGAGCTGTTTTTT

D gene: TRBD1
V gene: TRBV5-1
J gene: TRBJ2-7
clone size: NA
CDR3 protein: CASSFNRGSAEQYF
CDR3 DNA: TGCGCCAGCAGCTTTAACAGGGGGTCGGCGGAGCAGTACTTC

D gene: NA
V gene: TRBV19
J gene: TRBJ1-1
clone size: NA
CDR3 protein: CASTPGSLNTEAFF
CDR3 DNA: TGTGCCAGTACCCCCGGAAGCTTGAACACTGAAGCTTTCTTT

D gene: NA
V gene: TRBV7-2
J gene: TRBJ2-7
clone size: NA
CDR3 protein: CASSPQRGYEQYF
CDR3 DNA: TGTGCCAGCAGCCCCCAACGAGGCTACGAGCAGTACTTC

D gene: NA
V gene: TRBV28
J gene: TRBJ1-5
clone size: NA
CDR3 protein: CASSPAGGRNQPQHF
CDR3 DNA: TGTGCCAGCAGCCCGGCCGGGGGCCGCAATCAGCCCCAGCATTTT

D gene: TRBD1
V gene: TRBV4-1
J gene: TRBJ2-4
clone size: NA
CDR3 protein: CASSQYFGQVQVAKNIQYF
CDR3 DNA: TGCGCCAGCAGCCAATACTTTGGACAGGTCCAGGTAGCCAAAAACATTCAGTACTTC

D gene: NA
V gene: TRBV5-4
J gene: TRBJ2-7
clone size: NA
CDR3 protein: CASSLWRGEDEQYF
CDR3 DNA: TGTGCCAGCAGCTTATGGAGGGGGGAGGACGAGCAGTACTTC

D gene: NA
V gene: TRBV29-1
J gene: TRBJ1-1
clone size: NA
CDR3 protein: CSVAGSGTEAFF
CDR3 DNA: TGCAGCGTTGCTGGGTCCGGCACTGAAGCTTTCTTT

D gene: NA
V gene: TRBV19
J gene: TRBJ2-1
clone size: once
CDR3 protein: CASSTQPGPGQFF
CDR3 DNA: TGTGCCAGTAGTACCCAACCGGGACCGGGGCAGTTCTTC

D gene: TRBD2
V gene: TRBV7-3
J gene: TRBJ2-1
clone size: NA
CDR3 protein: CASSPSGSNNEQFF
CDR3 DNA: TGTGCCAGCAGCCCCAGCGGGAGCAACAATGAGCAGTTCTTC

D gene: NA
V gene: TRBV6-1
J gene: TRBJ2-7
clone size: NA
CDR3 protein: CASQEGPYEQYF
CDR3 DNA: TGTGCCAGCCAGGAGGGTCCCTACGAGCAGTACTTC

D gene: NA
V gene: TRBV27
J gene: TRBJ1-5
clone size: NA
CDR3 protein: CASSLSSSGAQPQHF
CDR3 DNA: TGTGCCAGCAGTTTATCGAGCTCAGGAGCTCAGCCCCAGCATTTT

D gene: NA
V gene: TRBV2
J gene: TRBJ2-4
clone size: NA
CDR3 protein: CASTQSGAKNIQYF
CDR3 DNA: TGTGCCAGCACCCAGAGTGGAGCCAAAAACATTCAGTACTTC

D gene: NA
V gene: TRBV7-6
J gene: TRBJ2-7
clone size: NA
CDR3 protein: CASSLGSYEQYF
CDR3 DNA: TGTGCCAGCAGCTTGGGTAGTTACGAGCAGTACTTC

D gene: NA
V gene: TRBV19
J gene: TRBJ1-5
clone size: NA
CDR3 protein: CASKTAGRLPQHF
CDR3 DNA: TGTGCCAGCAAAACAGCCGGCCGGTTGCCCCAGCATTTT

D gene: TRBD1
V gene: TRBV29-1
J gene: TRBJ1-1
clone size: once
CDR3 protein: CSGHRGRNTEAFF
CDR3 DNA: TGCAGCGGGCACAGGGGAAGGAACACTGAAGCTTTCTTT

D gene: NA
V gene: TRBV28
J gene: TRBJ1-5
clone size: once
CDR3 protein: CASSRDQPQHF
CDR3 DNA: TGTGCCAGCAGCAGGGATCAGCCCCAGCATTTT

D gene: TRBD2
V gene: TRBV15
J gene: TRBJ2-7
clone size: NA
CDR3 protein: CATSRGGSGRAYEQYF
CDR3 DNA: TGTGCCACCAGCAGAGGGGGGAGCGGGAGGGCCTACGAGCAGTACTTC

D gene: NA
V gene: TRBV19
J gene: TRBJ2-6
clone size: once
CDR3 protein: CASRGSYSGANVLTF
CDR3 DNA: TGTGCCAGTCGGGGCAGCTACTCTGGGGCCAACGTCCTGACTTTC

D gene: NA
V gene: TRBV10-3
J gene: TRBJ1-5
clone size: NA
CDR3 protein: CAISGGGGYSNQPQHF
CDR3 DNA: TGTGCCATCAGTGGGGGGGGCGGTTATAGCAATCAGCCCCAGCATTTT

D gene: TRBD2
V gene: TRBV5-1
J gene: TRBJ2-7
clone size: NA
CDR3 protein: CASSPGLATVVSYEQYF
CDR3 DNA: TGCGCCAGCAGTCCCGGACTAGCAACGGTTGTCTCCTACGAGCAGTACTTC

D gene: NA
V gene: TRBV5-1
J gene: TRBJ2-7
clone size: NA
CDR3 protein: CASSLGTTDAYEQYF
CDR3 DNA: TGCGCCAGCAGCCTAGGCACGACAGATGCCTACGAGCAGTACTTC

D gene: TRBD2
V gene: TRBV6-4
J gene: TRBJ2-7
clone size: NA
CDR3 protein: CASSDSILREGPPDYEQYF
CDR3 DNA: TGTGCCAGCAGTGACTCGATACTGCGGGAGGGCCCCCCAGACTACGAGCAGTACTTC

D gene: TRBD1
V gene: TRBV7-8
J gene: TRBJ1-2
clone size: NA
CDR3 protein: CASSPWGGGTAAGYTF
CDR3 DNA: TGTGCCAGCAGCCCATGGGGCGGGGGGACAGCCGCTGGCTACACCTTC

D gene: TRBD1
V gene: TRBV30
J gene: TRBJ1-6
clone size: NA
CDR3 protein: CAWSKGQTESPLHF
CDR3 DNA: TGTGCCTGGAGCAAGGGACAGACAGAATCACCCCTCCACTTT

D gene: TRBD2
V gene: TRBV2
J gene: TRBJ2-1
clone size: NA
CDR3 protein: CASSVLEASGIGEQFF
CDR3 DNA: TGTGCCAGCAGTGTATTGGAGGCTAGCGGGATAGGTGAGCAGTTCTTC

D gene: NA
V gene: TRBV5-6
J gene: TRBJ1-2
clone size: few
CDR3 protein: CASSSLGGSHYGYTF
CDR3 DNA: TGTGCCAGCAGCTCCCTGGGTGGCAGTCACTATGGCTACACCTTC

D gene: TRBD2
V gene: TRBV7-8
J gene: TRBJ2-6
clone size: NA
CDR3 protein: CASNRRGAGANVLTF
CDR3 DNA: TGTGCCAGCAATCGTCGGGGGGCTGGGGCCAACGTCCTGACTTTC

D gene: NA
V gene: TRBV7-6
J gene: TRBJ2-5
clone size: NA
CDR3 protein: CASSVGQSETQYF
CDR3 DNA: TGTGCCAGCAGCGTAGGACAGTCAGAGACCCAGTACTTC

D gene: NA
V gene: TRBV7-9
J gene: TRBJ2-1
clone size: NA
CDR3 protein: CASRAEGDKQFF
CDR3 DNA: TGTGCCAGCAGGGCTGAGGGGGACAAGCAGTTCTTC

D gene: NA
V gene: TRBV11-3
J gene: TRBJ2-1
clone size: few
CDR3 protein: CASSLDGGVGGYNEQFF
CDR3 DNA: TGTGCCAGCAGCTTAGATGGGGGCGTGGGTGGTTACAATGAGCAGTTCTTC

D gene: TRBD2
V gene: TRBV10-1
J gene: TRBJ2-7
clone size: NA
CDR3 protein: CASSDQTSGSYEQYF
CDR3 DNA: TGCGCCAGCAGTGACCAGACTAGCGGGAGCTACGAGCAGTACTTC

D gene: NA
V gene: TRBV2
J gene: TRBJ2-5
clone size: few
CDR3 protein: CASSEGLAETQYF
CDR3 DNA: TGTGCCAGCAGTGAGGGCCTCGCGGAGACCCAGTACTTC

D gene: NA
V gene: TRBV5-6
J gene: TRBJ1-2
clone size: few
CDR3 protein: CASSLVQETNYGYTF
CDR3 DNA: TGTGCCAGCAGCTTGGTGCAGGAAACTAACTATGGCTACACCTTC

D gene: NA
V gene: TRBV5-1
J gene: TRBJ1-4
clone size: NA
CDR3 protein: CASIKGVDEKLFF
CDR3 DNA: TGCGCCAGCATTAAGGGGGTTGATGAAAAACTGTTTTTT

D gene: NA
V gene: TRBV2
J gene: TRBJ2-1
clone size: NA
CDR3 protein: CASAPPGALYNEQFF
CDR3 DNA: TGTGCCAGCGCCCCCCCGGGCGCCCTCTACAATGAGCAGTTCTTC

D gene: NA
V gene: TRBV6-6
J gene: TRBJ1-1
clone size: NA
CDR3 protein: CASSDAQGMTEAFF
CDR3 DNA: TGTGCCAGCAGTGACGCACAGGGAATGACTGAAGCTTTCTTT

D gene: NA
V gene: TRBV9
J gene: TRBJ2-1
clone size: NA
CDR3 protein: CASSSRRESSYNEQFF
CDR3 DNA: TGTGCCAGCAGCTCCCGACGGGAGAGCTCCTACAATGAGCAGTTCTTC

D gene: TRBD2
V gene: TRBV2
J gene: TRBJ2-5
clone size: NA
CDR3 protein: CASSQGLAGGGGTGETQYF
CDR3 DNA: TGTGCCAGCAGTCAGGGACTAGCGGGAGGGGGGGGCACCGGAGAGACCCAGTACTTC

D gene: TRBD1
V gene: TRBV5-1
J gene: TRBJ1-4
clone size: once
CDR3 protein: CASSLQAGGNEKLFF
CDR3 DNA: TGCGCCAGCAGCTTACAAGCAGGGGGCAATGAAAAACTGTTTTTT

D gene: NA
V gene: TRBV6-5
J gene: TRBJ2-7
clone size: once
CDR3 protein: CASSSPGNEQYF
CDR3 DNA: TGTGCCAGCAGTTCTCCTGGTAACGAGCAGTACTTC

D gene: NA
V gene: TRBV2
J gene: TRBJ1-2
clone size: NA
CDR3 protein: CASSAPGLTRYGYTF
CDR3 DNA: TGTGCCAGCAGTGCCCCCGGTCTGACACGCTATGGCTACACCTTC

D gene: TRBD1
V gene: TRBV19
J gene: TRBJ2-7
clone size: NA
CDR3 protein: CASSSGTGVEEQYF
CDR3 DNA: TGTGCCAGTAGTTCTGGGACAGGGGTAGAGGAGCAGTACTTC

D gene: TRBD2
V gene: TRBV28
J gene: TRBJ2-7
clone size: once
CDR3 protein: CASRRSGLVEQYF
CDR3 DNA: TGTGCCAGCAGACGCTCGGGACTAGTTGAGCAGTACTTC

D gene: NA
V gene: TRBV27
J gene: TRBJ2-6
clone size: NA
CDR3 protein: CASSLSGRPFSGANVLTF
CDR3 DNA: TGTGCCAGCAGTCTTTCAGGGCGGCCCTTCTCTGGGGCCAACGTCCTGACTTTC

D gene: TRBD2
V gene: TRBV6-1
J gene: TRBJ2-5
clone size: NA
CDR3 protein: CASSKGLAGALETQYF
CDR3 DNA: TGTGCCAGCAGTAAAGGACTAGCGGGAGCCTTAGAGACCCAGTACTTC